Sequencing of this T cell receptor (beta chain) was carried out in a study of response to subunit inactivated influenza vaccine. This clonotype has a handful of counts. What it binds is not known. V lost 3 bases, J lost 8 bases, and 13 bases lay in between. The CDR3 extends over 12 amino acids. Germline V lookup: CDR1 SQVTM, CDR2 ANQGSEA. Study-level points and caveats: Authors suggested seasonal influenza vaccinations each recruit few new T cells.

One entry per CDR3 protein, called by TCRdb with MiXCR from the RT-PCR reads. The repertoire includes 600,000 to 700,000 distinct CDR3 sequences, around 15% of them detected once, and 7.5% to 8% sits in the top ten. The sequence came from a man in his fifties or sixties who received an inactivated influenza vaccine. The sample consisted of PBMCs from blood, taken 14 days before vaccination. This chain joins TRBV29-1 and TRBJ1-2; no reliable D call. CDR3 DNA sequence: TGCAGCGTTGAGGCTGGGCCGAAAGGCTACACCTTC. Translated: CSVEAGPKGYTF.